These T cell receptor beta chains were read from a single sample in a study of blood T cell repertoires in COVID-19. Sequenced by immunoSEQ multiplex PCR; TCRdb stores in-frame clones only, minus some. The sample has about 170,000 clones; roughly 90% are singletons. Sequences were obtained from peripheral blood. These receptors originate from a man aged 30 to 45 with COVID-19, enrolled during active disease. Each CDR3 is given with its conserved first and last residue. Fields, in order: V gene, clone size, D gene, J gene, CDR3 DNA, CDR3 protein. The D gene is left open where the match is weak. Rows may omit the clone size; those that give it use once, few, many or a size class.

>TRBV6-2/TRBV6-3|.|.|TRBJ1-1
TGTGCCAGCAGTTCCAGGGTCGCTGAAGCTTTCTTT
CASSSRVAEAFF
>TRBV6-5|.|.|TRBJ1-3
TGTGCCAGCAGTACAGGGAACTCTGGAAACACCATATATTTT
CASSTGNSGNTIYF
>TRBV11-2|.|TRBD1|TRBJ1-2
TGTGCCAGCAGCCCAAACAGGGGGCAGGACTACACCTTC
CASSPNRGQDYTF
>TRBV6-2/TRBV6-3|once|TRBD1|TRBJ1-6
TGTGCCAGCAGTAAAAACTCGCAGGGGGCGCGGGCACCCCTCCACTTT
CASSKNSQGARAPLHF
>TRBV7-6|.|TRBD1|TRBJ1-1
TGTGCCAGCAGCCTGTTTCGAGACAGGGGAAGAGTCACTGAAGCTTTCTTT
CASSLFRDRGRVTEAFF
>TRBV7-3|.|.|TRBJ1-2
TGTGCCAGCAGCCCGCAGGGGAGGGATGGCTACACCTTC
CASSPQGRDGYTF
>TRBV4-2|.|TRBD1|TRBJ2-1
TGTGCCAGCAGCCAAGTGGGACAGTCCTACAATGAGCAGTTCTTC
CASSQVGQSYNEQFF
>TRBV7-6|.|.|TRBJ1-2
TGTGCCAGCAGCTTAGGGCAGGGTCTAAACTATGGCTACACCTTC
CASSLGQGLNYGYTF
>TRBV2|once|TRBD1|TRBJ1-6
TGTGCCAGCAGATCTACCTCCGGGACAGGGAATTCACCCCTCCACTTT
CASRSTSGTGNSPLHF
>TRBV5-1|.|.|TRBJ2-7
TGCGCCAGCAGCCCCGGACAGCCTATCTACGAGCAGTACTTC
CASSPGQPIYEQYF
>TRBV29-1|.|.|TRBJ2-2
TGCAGCGTTGGGAGGGCTACCACCGGGGAGCTGTTTTTT
CSVGRATTGELFF
>TRBV12-2|.|.|TRBJ2-1
TGTGCAAGTCGCGCCGGGACAGGGGTCGACAATGAGCAGTTCTTC
CASRAGTGVDNEQFF
>TRBV14|.|TRBD1|TRBJ1-2
TGTGCCAGCAGCCAAGCCCCGGGACAGAAGGGCTACACCTTC
CASSQAPGQKGYTF
>TRBV10-3|.|.|TRBJ1-1
TGTGCCATCCTGCCATACAGGGATAGCACTGAAGCTTTCTTT
CAILPYRDSTEAFF
>TRBV27|once|TRBD2|TRBJ2-1
TGTGCCAGCAGTAAACTCTCTTCCGGGACTAGCGGGTTAAAACGTCACAATGAGCAGTTCTTC
CASSKLSSGTSGLKRHNEQFF
>TRBV28|.|TRBD1|TRBJ2-7
TGTGCCAGCAGCTTTCAAACTCCCCGGGACAGCAACTACGAGCAGTACTTC
CASSFQTPRDSNYEQYF
>TRBV3-1/TRBV3-2|.|TRBD2|TRBJ2-1
TGTGCCAGCAGCTTCGCGGGGGTTTCCCCATCTGCGGAGCAGTTCTTC
CASSFAGVSPSAEQFF
>TRBV27|few|TRBD1|TRBJ2-7
TGTGCCAGCAGTTCAAACCCCGGGACAGCTTCCTACGAGCAGTACTTC
CASSSNPGTASYEQYF
>TRBV6-5|.|.|TRBJ1-2
TGTGCCAGCAGTATACAGGGCAACTATGGCTACACCTTC
CASSIQGNYGYTF
>TRBV6-1|.|TRBD2|TRBJ2-1
TGTGCCAGCAGTGATAGACTAGCGGGCTATCAGTTCTTC
CASSDRLAGYQFF
>TRBV28|.|TRBD2|TRBJ2-1
TGTGCCAGCAGTTTAGTGGGGAGCGGGGATGAGCAGTTCTTC
CASSLVGSGDEQFF
>TRBV5-1|.|.|TRBJ2-3
TGCGCCAGCAGCTCACGCGGGACTGGCACAGATACGCAGTATTTT
CASSSRGTGTDTQYF